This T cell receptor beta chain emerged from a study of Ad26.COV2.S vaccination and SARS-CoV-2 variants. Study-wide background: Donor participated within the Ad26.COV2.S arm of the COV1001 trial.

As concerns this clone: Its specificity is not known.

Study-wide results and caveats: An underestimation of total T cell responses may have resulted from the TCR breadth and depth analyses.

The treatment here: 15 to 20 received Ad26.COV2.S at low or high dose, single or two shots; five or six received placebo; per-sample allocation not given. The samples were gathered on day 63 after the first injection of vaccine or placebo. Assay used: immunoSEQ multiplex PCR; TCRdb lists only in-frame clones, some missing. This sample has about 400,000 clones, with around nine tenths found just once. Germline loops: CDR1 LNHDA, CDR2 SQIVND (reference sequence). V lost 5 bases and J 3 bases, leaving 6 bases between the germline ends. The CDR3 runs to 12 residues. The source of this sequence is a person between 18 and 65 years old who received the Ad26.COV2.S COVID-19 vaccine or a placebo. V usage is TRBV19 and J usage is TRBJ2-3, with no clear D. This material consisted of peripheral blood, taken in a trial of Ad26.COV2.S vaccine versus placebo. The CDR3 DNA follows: TGTGCCAGTAGTTCCCAAACAGATACGCAGTATTTT. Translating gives CASSSQTDTQYF.